What follows are 30 T cell receptor beta chains derived from one specimen sequenced in a study of regulatory T cells in long-lasting Graves disease. The authors built TCR beta libraries using iRepertoire HTBI primers and Arm-PCR of CDR3 regions. TCRdb passed the multiplex PCR reads through MiXCR, listing each CDR3 protein once. Of 400,000 to 500,000 distinct CDR3 sequences in the sample, about 20% were seen once. Described time point: persistent/refractory GD, antithyroid drugs over 5 years with positive TRAb. Construction of the TCR library relied on RNA isolated from PBMCs. Sequences were derived from peripheral blood mononuclear cells (PBMCs), sampled when the disease was refractory, from a patient treated with antithyroid drugs. All receptors come from a female donor with Graves disease.

This sequence joins TRBV27 and TRBJ2-2; 9 bases fit TRBD2. Germline values: CDR1 MNHEY, CDR2 SMNVEV (reference sequence). J was trimmed by 6 bases and V by 6 bases; bases with no gene match: 11. The CDR3 sequence is 16 residues long. CDR3 sequence: CASSRLAEFRPGELFF. The CDR3 DNA follows: TGTGCCAGCAGCCGACTAGCGGAATTTCGGCCCGGGGAGCTGTTTTTT.

This clonotype was seen ten or more times. This sequence joins TRBV24-1 and TRBJ1-2, with no clear D. CDR1 KGHDR and CDR2 SFDVKD come from the germline V gene. Trimming shortened V by 4 bases and J by 4 bases, and 6 bases separated the two germline ends. CDR3 length: 12 residues. CDR3 nucleotide sequence: TGTGCCACCAGTGACCGGACCTATGGCTACACCTTC. As protein: CATSDRTYGYTF.

The V gene is TRBV4-1, the J gene TRBJ1-2; D is uncertain. Trimming stripped 5 bases from V and 4 bases from J, with 11 bases between. CDR1 and CDR2 (germline): MGHRA, YSYEKL. The CDR3 sequence is 13 residues long. Here the CDR3 reads CASSKISGYGYTF. In DNA form, the CDR3 reads TGCGCCAGCAGCAAAATCTCTGGCTATGGCTACACCTTC.

This clonotype was seen a few times. The rearrangement joins TRBV11-2 to TRBJ2-7; 8 nucleotides line up with TRBD1. The germline V gene encodes CDR1 SGHAT and CDR2 FQNNGV. V dropped 4 bases and J dropped 4; count of bases not matched to a gene: 6. The CDR3 has 14 residues. The CDR3 protein is CASSYTTGEYEQYF. In nucleotides, the CDR3 is TGTGCCAGCAGCTATACGACAGGGGAGTACGAGCAGTACTTC.

This clonotype was seen at least ten times. The CDR3 reads CASSATGSGSGEQYF. In DNA form, the CDR3 reads TGTGCCAGCAGCGCCACGGGTAGCGGGAGTGGTGAGCAGTACTTC. The V and J genes are TRBV7-6 and TRBJ2-7, with 9 bases fitting TRBD2. J gave up 7 bases and V 5 bases, and 12 bases lay outside the gene matches. The germline CDR1 and CDR2 sequences are SGHVS and FNYEAQ. This CDR3 has 15 amino acids.

This clonotype showed up just a few times. The V call is TRBV7-2, the J call TRBJ2-7, with D tentatively TRBD2 (5 bases). This CDR3 is built from 15 residues. The V and J ends lost 5 bases and 5 bases respectively, with 19 bases between them. Germline CDR1 SGHTA, CDR2 FQGNSA. The CDR3 is CASSIGLLPANEQYF. The CDR3 coding sequence is TGTGCCAGCAGCATCGGACTCCTACCCGCCAACGAGCAGTACTTC.

This clonotype has ten or more counts. CDR3 nucleotides: TGTGCCAGCAGCTTAGGACAGGGGAACCTACAAGAGACCCAGTACTTC. Its protein product is CASSLGQGNLQETQYF. The chain couples TRBV7-2 to TRBJ2-5; the match to TRBD1 covers 8 bases. From germline, CDR1 is SGHTA and CDR2 FQGNSA. V shed 1 base and J 2 bases; nucleotides not matched to a gene: 6. The CDR3 consists of 16 residues.

The rearrangement joins TRBV27 to TRBJ2-6; D unclear. Trimming took off 5 bases at V and 0 bases at J, with 11 bases between the two ends. Germline CDR1 and CDR2: MNHEY and SMNVEV (reference sequence). The length of the CDR3 is 16 residues. This CDR3 is CASSNPRVSGANVLTF. DNA of the CDR3: TGTGCCAGCAGTAACCCTCGGGTCTCTGGGGCCAACGTCCTGACTTTC.

The chain uses TRBV19 and TRBJ2-3; D unclear. Germline V gene data show CDR1 as LNHDA and CDR2 as SQIVND (reference sequence). With 5 bases removed from V and 2 bases from J, the gap between germline ends came to 5 bases. The CDR3 loop spans 12 amino acids. The DNA of the CDR3 is TGTGCCAGTAGTGCGAACACAGATACGCAGTATTTT. It translates to CASSANTDTQYF.

The chain has TRBV10-3 and TRBJ2-2; D tentatively reads TRBD1 or TRBD2 (5 bases each). Trimming left V 10 bases short and J 0 bases short, with 18 bases between. There are 16 residues in the CDR3. Germline V CDR1 and CDR2: ENHRY, SYGVKD. The CDR3 loop is CATRKPGTANTGELFF. CDR3 nucleotides: TGTGCCACCCGGAAACCCGGGACGGCGAACACCGGGGAGCTGTTTTTT.

In this sample, this clonotype turned up a few times. A much larger clone differs from this one at a single base, so this may be a read error. V usage is TRBV7-8 and J usage is TRBJ1-1; possible D gene TRBD1, 5 bases. V gave up 2 bases and J gave up 1 base, with 11 bases separating them. The CDR3 consists of 15 residues. Germline loops: CDR1 SGHVS, CDR2 FQNEAQ. CDR3 bases: TGTGCCAGCAGCTTAATGGGACCTAGGAACACTGAAGCTTTCTTT. Translating gives CASSLMGPRNTEAFF.

The V gene is TRBV6-1, the J gene TRBJ1-1; TRBD1 agrees at 7 bases. The germline V gene has CDR1 MNHNS and CDR2 SASEGT. Losses at the gene ends were 3 bases for V and 8 bases for J; bases not matched to a gene: 6. The CDR3 is 13 amino acids. Written as DNA, the CDR3 is TGTGCCAGCAGTGATCCCTGGACAGGAGAAGCTTTCTTT. Translation gives CASSDPWTGEAFF.

J is TRBJ1-1 and V is TRBV27, with TRBD1 matching 7 bases. The trim removed 0 bases at V and 5 bases at J, leaving 9 bases unmatched. The length of the CDR3 is 16 residues. The germline CDR1 and CDR2 sequences are MNHEY and SMNVEV (reference sequence). The CDR3 DNA follows: TGTGCCAGCAGTTTATCGGGTACAGGGGTGGGAACTGAAGCTTTCTTT. Translation gives CASSLSGTGVGTEAFF.

This clonotype showed up many times. The rearrangement joins TRBV28 to TRBJ1-5, with 9 bases identical to TRBD1. The CDR3 extends over 14 amino acids. V trimming: 6 bases; J trimming: 4 bases; junction bases outside the gene matches: 4. CDR1 is MDHEN, CDR2 SYDVKM, per germline. For the CDR3, the DNA is TGTGCCAGCAGCCATGGACAGGGGAATCAGCCCCAGCATTTT. Residues: CASSHGQGNQPQHF.

This clonotype was seen many times. The J gene is TRBJ2-5, the V gene TRBV28; TRBD2 agrees at 8 bases. V trimming: 1 base; J trimming: 4 bases; junction bases outside the gene matches: 5. The CDR3 length is 15 residues. Germline CDR1 is MDHEN and CDR2 is SYDVKM. CDR3 amino acids: CASSLSPGGGETQYF. The CDR3 DNA reads TGTGCCAGCAGTTTATCTCCCGGGGGGGGAGAGACCCAGTACTTC.

V gene TRBV7-9 combines with J gene TRBJ1-4; D gene unclear. Germline V gene data show CDR1 as SEHNR and CDR2 as FQNEAQ (reference sequence). The CDR3 has 12 amino acids. Trimming left V 5 bases short and J 7 bases short, with 8 bases between. CDR3 DNA: TGTGCCAGCAGCCGGCTAACTGAAAAACTGTTTTTT. This encodes CASSRLTEKLFF.

The chain uses TRBV5-1 and TRBJ1-1, with D unclear. Germline assignment: CDR1 SGHRS and CDR2 YFSETQ. This CDR3 comprises 14 residues. V was trimmed by 0 bases and J by 7 bases, leaving 13 bases between them. CDR3 sequence reads: CASSLATGLDEAFF. The CDR3, as DNA: TGCGCCAGCAGCTTGGCAACGGGGTTGGATGAAGCTTTCTTT.

There are many counts of this clonotype. The chain has TRBV28 and TRBJ1-5; 10 bases match TRBD1. The CDR3 length is 16 residues. Germline V gives CDR1 MDHEN, CDR2 SYDVKM. Unmatched junction bases numbered 13, after V lost 9 bases and J lost 5 bases. The CDR3 DNA is TGTGCCAGTACCCTCCCGCGGACAGGGGGGGATCAGCCCCAGCATTTT. Its protein is CASTLPRTGGDQPQHF.

This clonotype showed up just a few times. The CDR3 DNA follows: TGTGCCAGCAGCCAACTAGGGGGACGGAGGGAGCAGTACTTC. Residues: CASSQLGGRREQYF. The chain uses TRBV7-9 and TRBJ2-7; possible D gene TRBD1, 6 bases. Looked up from germline, CDR1 is SEHNR and CDR2 is FQNEAQ (reference sequence). V lost 5 bases and J lost 7, with 18 bases in between. The CDR3 loop spans 14 amino acids.

This clonotype was seen only a few times. The gene calls are TRBV5-1 and TRBJ2-2; D might be TRBD1 (5 bases). Germline CDR1 is SGHRS and CDR2 is YFSETQ. The CDR3 loop spans 16 amino acids. V gave up 0 bases and J gave up 2 bases, with 11 bases separating them. In DNA form, the CDR3 reads TGCGCCAGCAGCTTGGTTTTGGGGCCCAACACCGGGGAGCTGTTTTTT. Translated: CASSLVLGPNTGELFF.

Many counts were recorded for this clonotype. J is TRBJ1-1 and V is TRBV19; 10 bases align to TRBD1. Germline loops: CDR1 LNHDA, CDR2 SQIVND (reference sequence). V lost 5 bases to trimming and J lost 5 bases; unmatched junction nucleotides: 8. The length of the CDR3 is 15 residues. The CDR3 loop reads CASSVSGTGETEAFF. The DNA of the CDR3 is TGTGCCAGTAGTGTCAGCGGGACAGGGGAAACTGAAGCTTTCTTT.

Note on this clonotype: A much larger clone lies one base from this, so it may be a read error. This CDR3 reads CASRPSLQGLYEEYF. DNA for the CDR3: TGTGCCAGCAGACCTTCCCTGCAGGGCCTATACGAGGAGTACTTC. The rearrangement links TRBV2 to TRBJ2-7; TRBD1 is a possible D gene (5 bases). This CDR3 comprises 15 residues. The germline V gene has CDR1 SNHLY and CDR2 FYNNEI.

This clonotype was picked up a small number of times. V is TRBV4-1 and J is TRBJ2-4, with TRBD2 identical over 12 bases. Germline-derived CDR1 and CDR2 are MGHRA and YSYEKL. The CDR3 extends over 18 amino acids. The V and J ends lost 1 base and 0 bases, in that order; junction bases with no gene match: 4. The CDR3 DNA reads TGCGCCAGCAGCCAAGGCCTAGCGGGAGGGCTAGCCAAAAACATTCAGTACTTC. As protein: CASSQGLAGGLAKNIQYF.

The chain carries TRBV15 and TRBJ2-1, with TRBD1 identical over 7 bases. V was clipped by 9 bases and J by 0 bases; unmatched bases: 5. CDR3 length: 14 residues. Germline CDR1 is LNHNV and CDR2 is YYDKDF (reference sequence). In nucleotides, the CDR3 is TGTGCCACGAGGGGGCTAACCTCCTACAATGAGCAGTTCTTC. Translated: CATRGLTSYNEQFF.

This clonotype was counted at least ten times. The rearrangement uses TRBV28 and TRBJ1-4; D is undetermined. The CDR3 extends over 14 amino acids. Germline V gene data show CDR1 as MDHEN and CDR2 as SYDVKM. V lost 2 bases and J lost 3, with 7 bases in between. Written as DNA, the CDR3 is TGTGCCAGCAGTTTAGTGGGATCTAATGAAAAACTGTTTTTT. Amino acids: CASSLVGSNEKLFF.

This clonotype was counted at least ten times. The rearrangement uses TRBV6-5 and TRBJ1-2; TRBD1 agrees at 7 bases. The length of the CDR3 is 14 residues. CDR1 MNHEY and CDR2 SVGAGI come from the germline V gene. The junction had 3 bases not matched to a gene; V was cut back by 2 bases and J by 3 bases. The CDR3 nucleotides read TGTGCCAGCAGTTACGGGGACAGATACTATGGCTACACCTTC. It translates to CASSYGDRYYGYTF.

On this clonotype: This sequence may be a read error, since a much larger clone differs from it by one base. The V and J genes are TRBV5-1 and TRBJ2-5; D tentatively reads TRBD1 or TRBD2 (6 bases each). This CDR3 comprises 15 residues. Germline V gene lookup returns CDR1 SGHRS and CDR2 YFSETQ. The CDR3, as DNA: TGTGCCAGCAGCCCCGAGGAGGGATTAGGGGGGACCCAGTACTTC. It translates to CASSPEEGLGGTQYF.

The chain uses TRBV27 and TRBJ2-2; no definite D call. Trimming cost V 3 bases and J 0 bases, with 5 bases left between them. The CDR3 extends over 14 amino acids. Germline V CDR1 and CDR2: MNHEY, SMNVEV (reference sequence). CDR3 in amino acids: CASSFLANTGELFF. CDR3 coding DNA: TGTGCCAGCAGTTTTCTTGCGAACACCGGGGAGCTGTTTTTT.

This clonotype was observed many times. J is TRBJ1-1 and V is TRBV27, with D tentatively TRBD1 (6 bases). The CDR3 is made up of 15 amino acids. Germline CDR1 is MNHEY and CDR2 is SMNVEV (reference sequence). V was clipped by 0 bases and J by 5 bases, with 13 bases between them. CDR3 bases: TGTGCCAGCAGTTTATCGTTCAGGGGAAGGACTGAAGCTTTCTTT. Encoded protein: CASSLSFRGRTEAFF.

As for this clonotype: Relative to the germline gene, one junction end is altered; a read error may explain this. The chain uses TRBV6-5 and TRBJ2-5; D remains unclear. Germline values: CDR1 MNHEY, CDR2 SVGAGI. The CDR3 is 12 amino acids. CDR3 DNA sequence: TGTGCCAGCAGTTACGTTGGGCACGAGGACCACTTC. Encoded protein: CASSYVGHEDHF.